In its sample, the clone carrying this T cell receptor beta chain was seen many times. The TCR beta CDR3 regions underwent amplification using RNA transcripts as the source. HTBI primers were employed in a first-round RT-PCR of the TCR CDR3. TCRdb re-analysed the multiplex PCR reads in MiXCR, keeping a single row per CDR3 protein. The table lists approximately 590,000 distinct CDR3 sequences, less than 20% of them singletons. The data belong to a study of T cells in Graves' hyperthyroidism and ophthalmopathy. Study context: Peripheral blood was taken when the disease was first diagnosed, before any treatment began.

Patients aged 18 to 65 had newly diagnosed hyperthyroidism lasting under 2 months. The CDR3 contains 12 residues. Germline V gene sequence: CDR1 SGHTA, CDR2 FQGNSA. Trimming removed 4 bases at V and 1 base at J, with 4 bases between. This sequence originates from a woman aged 30 to 39 with Graves' hyperthyroidism. The V gene is TRBV7-2, the J gene TRBJ2-5; D gene ambiguous. Sequenced sample: blood. The CDR3 nucleotides are TGTGCCAGCAGCTCGAGCCAAGAGACCCAGTACTTC. This translates into CASSSSQETQYF.